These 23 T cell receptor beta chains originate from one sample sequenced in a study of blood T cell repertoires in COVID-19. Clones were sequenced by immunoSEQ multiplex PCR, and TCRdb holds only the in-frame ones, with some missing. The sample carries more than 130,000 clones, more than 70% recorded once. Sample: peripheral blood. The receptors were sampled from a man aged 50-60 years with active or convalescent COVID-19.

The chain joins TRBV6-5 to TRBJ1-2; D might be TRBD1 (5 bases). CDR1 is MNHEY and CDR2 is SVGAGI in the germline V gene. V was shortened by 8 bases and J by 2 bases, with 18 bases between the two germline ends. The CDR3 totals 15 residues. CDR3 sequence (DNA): TGTGCCAGCGCCGCCAGGAGGGGCACGAACTATGGCTACACCTTC. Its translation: CASAARRGTNYGYTF.

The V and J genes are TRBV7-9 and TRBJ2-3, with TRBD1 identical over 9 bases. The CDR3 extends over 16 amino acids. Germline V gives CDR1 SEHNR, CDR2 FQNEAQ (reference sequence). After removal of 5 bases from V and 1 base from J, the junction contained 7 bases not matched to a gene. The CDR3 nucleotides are TGTGCCAGCAGCCCAAAAAGGGACAGGGGCACAGATACGCAGTATTTT. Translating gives CASSPKRDRGTDTQYF.

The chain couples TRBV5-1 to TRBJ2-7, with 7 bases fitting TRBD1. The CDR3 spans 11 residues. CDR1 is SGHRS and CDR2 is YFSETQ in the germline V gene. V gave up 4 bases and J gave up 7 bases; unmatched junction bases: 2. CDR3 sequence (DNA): TGCGCCAGCAGCCCGGACAGGGAGCAGTACTTC. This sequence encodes CASSPDREQYF.

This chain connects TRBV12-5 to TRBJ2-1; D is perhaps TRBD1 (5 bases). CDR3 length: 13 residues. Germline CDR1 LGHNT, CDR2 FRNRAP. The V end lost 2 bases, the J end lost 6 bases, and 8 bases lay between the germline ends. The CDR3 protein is CASGLKGSNEQFF. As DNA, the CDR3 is TGTGCTAGTGGTTTGAAGGGGTCCAATGAGCAGTTCTTC.

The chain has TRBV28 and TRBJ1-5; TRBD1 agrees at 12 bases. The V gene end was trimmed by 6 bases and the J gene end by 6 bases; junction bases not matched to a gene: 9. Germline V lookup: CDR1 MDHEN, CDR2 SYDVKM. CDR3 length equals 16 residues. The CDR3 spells CASSTPGQGAVQPQHF. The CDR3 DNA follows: TGTGCCAGCAGCACCCCGGGACAGGGGGCAGTTCAGCCCCAGCATTTT.

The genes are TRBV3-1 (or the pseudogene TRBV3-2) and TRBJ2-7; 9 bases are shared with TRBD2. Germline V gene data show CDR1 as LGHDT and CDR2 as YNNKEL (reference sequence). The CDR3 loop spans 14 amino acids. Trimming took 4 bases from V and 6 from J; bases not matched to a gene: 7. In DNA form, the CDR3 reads TGTGCCAGCAGCCTAATAGCGGGAGCTAGCGAGCAGTACTTC. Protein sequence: CASSLIAGASEQYF.

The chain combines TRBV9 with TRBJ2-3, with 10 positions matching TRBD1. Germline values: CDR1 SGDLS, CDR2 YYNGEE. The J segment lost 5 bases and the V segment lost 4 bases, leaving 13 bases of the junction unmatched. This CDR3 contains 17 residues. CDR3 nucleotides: TGTGCCAGCAGCTCCTCTGGGACAGGGGATTCGATAGATACGCAGTATTTT. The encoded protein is CASSSSGTGDSIDTQYF.

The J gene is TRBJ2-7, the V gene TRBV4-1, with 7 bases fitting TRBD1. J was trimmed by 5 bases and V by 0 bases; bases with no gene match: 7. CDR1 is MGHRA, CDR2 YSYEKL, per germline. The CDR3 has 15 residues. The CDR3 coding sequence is TGCGCCAGCAGCCAAGATCAAAGGACAGGCCACGAGCAGTACTTC. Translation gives CASSQDQRTGHEQYF.

CDR3 amino acids: CSVVERGPTYEQYF. DNA of the CDR3: TGCAGCGTTGTCGAGCGAGGGCCAACCTACGAGCAGTACTTC. The chain joins TRBV29-1 to TRBJ2-7; tentative D call: TRBD2 (5 bases). V gave up 4 bases and J gave up 2 bases, with 15 bases separating them. The CDR3 loop spans 14 amino acids. Per the germline V gene, CDR1 is SQVTM and CDR2 is ANQGSEA.

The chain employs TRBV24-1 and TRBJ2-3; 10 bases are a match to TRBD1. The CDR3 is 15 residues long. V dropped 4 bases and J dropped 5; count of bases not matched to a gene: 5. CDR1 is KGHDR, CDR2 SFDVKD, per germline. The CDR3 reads CATSDTGTGVDTQYF. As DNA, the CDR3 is TGTGCCACCAGTGACACCGGGACAGGGGTAGATACGCAGTATTTT.

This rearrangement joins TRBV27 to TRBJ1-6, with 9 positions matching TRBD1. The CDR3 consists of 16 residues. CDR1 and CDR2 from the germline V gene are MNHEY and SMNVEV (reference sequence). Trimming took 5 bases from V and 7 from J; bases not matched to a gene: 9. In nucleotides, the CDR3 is TGTGCCAGCAGTGGAAGGGACAGGGCGGACAATTCACCCCTCCACTTT. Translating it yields CASSGRDRADNSPLHF.

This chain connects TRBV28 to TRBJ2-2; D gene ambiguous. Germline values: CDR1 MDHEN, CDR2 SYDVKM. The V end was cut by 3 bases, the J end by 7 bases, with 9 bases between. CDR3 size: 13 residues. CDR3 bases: TGTGCCAGCAGTTTCTATCGCATCGGGGAGCTGTTTTTT. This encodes CASSFYRIGELFF.

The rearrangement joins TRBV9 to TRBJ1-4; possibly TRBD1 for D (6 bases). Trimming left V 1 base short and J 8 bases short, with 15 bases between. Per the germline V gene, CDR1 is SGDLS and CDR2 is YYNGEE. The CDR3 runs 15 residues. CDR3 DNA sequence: TGTGCCAGCAGCGTATCCGGGACACCTGGCGAAAAACTGTTTTTT. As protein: CASSVSGTPGEKLFF.

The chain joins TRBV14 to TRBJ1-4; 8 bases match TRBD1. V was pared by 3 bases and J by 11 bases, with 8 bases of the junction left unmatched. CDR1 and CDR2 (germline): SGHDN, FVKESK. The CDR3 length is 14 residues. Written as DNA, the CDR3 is TGTGCCAGCAGCCAGGCAGGGGGCGCGGGGAAACTGTTTTTT. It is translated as CASSQAGGAGKLFF. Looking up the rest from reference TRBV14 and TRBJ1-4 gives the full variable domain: EAGVTQFPSHSVIEKGQTVTLRCDPISGHDNLYWYRRVMGKEIKFLLHFVKESKQDESGMPNNRFLAERTGGTYSTLKVQPAELEDSGVYFCASSQAGGAGKLFFGSGTQLSVL.

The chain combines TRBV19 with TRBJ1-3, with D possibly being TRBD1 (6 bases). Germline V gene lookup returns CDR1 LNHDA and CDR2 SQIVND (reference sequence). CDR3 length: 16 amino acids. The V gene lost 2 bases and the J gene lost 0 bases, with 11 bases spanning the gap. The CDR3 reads CASSILRDTSGNTIYF. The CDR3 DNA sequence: TGTGCCAGTAGTATACTCCGGGACACCTCTGGAAACACCATATATTTT.

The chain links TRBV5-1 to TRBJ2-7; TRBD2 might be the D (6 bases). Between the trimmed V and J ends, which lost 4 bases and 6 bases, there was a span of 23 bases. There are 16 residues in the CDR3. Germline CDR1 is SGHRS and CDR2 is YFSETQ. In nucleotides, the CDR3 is TGCGCCAGCAGCACGGAGGTCGGGAGATTAGCAATCGAGCAGTACTTC. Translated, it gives CASSTEVGRLAIEQYF.

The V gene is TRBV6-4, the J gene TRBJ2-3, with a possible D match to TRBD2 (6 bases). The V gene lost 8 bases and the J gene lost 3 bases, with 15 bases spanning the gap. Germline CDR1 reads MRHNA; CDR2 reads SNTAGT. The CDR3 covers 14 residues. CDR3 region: CASSLSGLTDTQYF. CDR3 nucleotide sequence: TGTGCCAGCTCCTTGAGCGGGCTAACAGATACGCAGTATTTT.

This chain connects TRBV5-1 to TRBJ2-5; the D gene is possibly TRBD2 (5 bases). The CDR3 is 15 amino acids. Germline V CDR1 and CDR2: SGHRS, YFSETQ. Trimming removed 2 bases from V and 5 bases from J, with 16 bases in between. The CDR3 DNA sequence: TGCGCCAGCAGCTTTGACGGGGTCCGACGGGAGACCCAGTACTTC. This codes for CASSFDGVRRETQYF.

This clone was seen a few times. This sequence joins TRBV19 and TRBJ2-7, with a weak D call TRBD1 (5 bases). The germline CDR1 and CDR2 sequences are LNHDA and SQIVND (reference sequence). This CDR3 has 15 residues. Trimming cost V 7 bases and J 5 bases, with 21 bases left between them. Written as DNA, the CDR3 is TGTGCCAGTAAGTTAACCGCAGGGCCGTCCAACGAGCAGTACTTC. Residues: CASKLTAGPSNEQYF.

CDR3 in DNA: TGTGCCAGCAGCAAAGTTCGGGGATACGAGCAGTACTTC. It is translated as CASSKVRGYEQYF. The chain combines TRBV21-1 with TRBJ2-7; the table's D gene call, TRBD2, was not cross checked with the DNA. TRBV21-1 is noted as a pseudogene. The CDR3 has 13 amino acids.

CDR3 loop: CSGGHGTGELFF. The CDR3 DNA sequence: TGCAGCGGTGGACATGGGACCGGGGAGCTGTTTTTT. The J gene is TRBJ2-2, the V gene TRBV29-1; D may be TRBD1 (5 bases). CDR3 length equals 12 residues. Trimming took off 7 bases at V and 5 bases at J, with 11 bases between the two ends. Germline CDR1 reads SQVTM; CDR2 reads ANQGSEA.

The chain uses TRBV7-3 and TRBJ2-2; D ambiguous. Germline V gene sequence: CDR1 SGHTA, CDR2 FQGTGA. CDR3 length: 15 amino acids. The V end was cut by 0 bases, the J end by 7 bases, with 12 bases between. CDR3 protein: CASSLTLGGVGELFF. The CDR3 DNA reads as TGTGCCAGCAGCTTAACCCTCGGTGGTGTCGGGGAGCTGTTTTTT. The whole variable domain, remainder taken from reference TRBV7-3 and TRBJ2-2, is GAGVSQTPSNKVTEKGKYVELRCDPISGHTALYWYRQSLGQGPEFLIYFQGTGAADDSGLPNDRFFAVRPEGSVSTLKIQRTERGDSAVYLCASSLTLGGVGELFFGEGSRLTVL.

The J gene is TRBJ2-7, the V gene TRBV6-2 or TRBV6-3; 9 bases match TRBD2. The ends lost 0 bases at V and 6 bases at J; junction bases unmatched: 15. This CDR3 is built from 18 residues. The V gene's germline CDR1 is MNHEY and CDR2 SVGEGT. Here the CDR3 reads CASSYSASRGTSLPEQYF. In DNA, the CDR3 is TGTGCCAGCAGTTACTCGGCATCGCGCGGGACTAGCCTACCCGAGCAGTACTTC.